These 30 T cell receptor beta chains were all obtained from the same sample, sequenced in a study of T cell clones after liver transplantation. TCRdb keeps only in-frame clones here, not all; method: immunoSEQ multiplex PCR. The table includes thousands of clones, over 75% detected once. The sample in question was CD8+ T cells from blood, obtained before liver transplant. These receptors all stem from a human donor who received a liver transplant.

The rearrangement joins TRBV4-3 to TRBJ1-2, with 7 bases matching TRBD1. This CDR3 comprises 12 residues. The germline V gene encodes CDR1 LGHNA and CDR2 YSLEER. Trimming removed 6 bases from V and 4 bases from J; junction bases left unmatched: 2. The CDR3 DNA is TGCGCCAGCAGTCGGACAGGCTATGGCTACACCTTC. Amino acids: CASSRTGYGYTF.

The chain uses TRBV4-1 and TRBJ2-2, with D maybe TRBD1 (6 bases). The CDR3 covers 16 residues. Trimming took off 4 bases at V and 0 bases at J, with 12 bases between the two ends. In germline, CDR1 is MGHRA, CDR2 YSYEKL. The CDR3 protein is CASSPLGTSNTGELFF. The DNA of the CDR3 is TGCGCCAGCAGCCCATTGGGGACATCGAACACCGGGGAGCTGTTTTTT.

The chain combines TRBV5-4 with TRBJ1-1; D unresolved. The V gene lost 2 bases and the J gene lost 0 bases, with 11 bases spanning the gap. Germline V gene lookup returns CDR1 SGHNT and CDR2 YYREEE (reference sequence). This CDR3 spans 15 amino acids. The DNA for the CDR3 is TGTGCCAGCAGCTTTCCCCCCGGGATGAACACTGAAGCTTTCTTT. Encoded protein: CASSFPPGMNTEAFF. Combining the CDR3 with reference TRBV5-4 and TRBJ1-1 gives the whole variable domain ETGVTQSPTHLIKTRGQQVTLRCSSQSGHNTVSWYQQALGQGPQFIFQYYREEENGRGNFPPRFSGLQFPNYSSELNVNALELDDSALYLCASSFPPGMNTEAFFGQGTRLTVV.

The CDR3 loop is CASSQGGLAEEQYF. CDR3 DNA sequence: TGCGCCAGCAGCCAAGGTGGGCTAGCCGAAGAGCAGTACTTC. V and J are TRBV4-1 and TRBJ2-7; weak D call: TRBD2 (5 bases). Germline V lookup: CDR1 MGHRA, CDR2 YSYEKL. The V gene lost 1 base and the J gene lost 7 bases, with 14 bases spanning the gap. This CDR3 has 14 amino acids.

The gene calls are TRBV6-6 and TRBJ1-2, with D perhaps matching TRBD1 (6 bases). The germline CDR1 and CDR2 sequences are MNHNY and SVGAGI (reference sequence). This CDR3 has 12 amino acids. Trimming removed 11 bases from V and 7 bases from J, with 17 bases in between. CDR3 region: CAGTTGSAGYTF. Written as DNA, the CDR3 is TGTGCCGGGACCACAGGGAGCGCTGGCTACACCTTC.

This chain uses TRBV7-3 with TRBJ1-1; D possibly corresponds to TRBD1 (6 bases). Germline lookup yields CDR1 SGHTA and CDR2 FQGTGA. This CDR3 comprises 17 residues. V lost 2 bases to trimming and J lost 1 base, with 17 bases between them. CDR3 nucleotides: TGTGCCAGCAGCTTACGGGGGCGCGGTTCTGAGAACACTGAAGCTTTCTTT. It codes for CASSLRGRGSENTEAFF. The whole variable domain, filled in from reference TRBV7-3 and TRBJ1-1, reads GAGVSQTPSNKVTEKGKYVELRCDPISGHTALYWYRQSLGQGPEFLIYFQGTGAADDSGLPNDRFFAVRPEGSVSTLKIQRTERGDSAVYLCASSLRGRGSENTEAFFGQGTRLTVV.

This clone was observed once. The CDR3 DNA follows: TGTGCCAGCAACAAGGACAACAGGCCCGGGGAGCTGTTTTTT. Translating gives CASNKDNRPGELFF. The V and J genes are TRBV9 and TRBJ2-2; D is perhaps TRBD1 (5 bases). V dropped 6 bases and J dropped 6 bases, with 15 bases sitting between them. CDR3 length equals 14 residues. Germline V gene data show CDR1 as SGDLS and CDR2 as YYNGEE. Full variable domain (remainder filled in from reference TRBV9 and TRBJ2-2): DSGVTQTPKHLITATGQRVTLRCSPRSGDLSVYWYQQSLDQGLQFLIQYYNGEERAKGNILERFSAQQFPDLHSELNLSSLELGDSALYFCASNKDNRPGELFFGEGSRLTVL.

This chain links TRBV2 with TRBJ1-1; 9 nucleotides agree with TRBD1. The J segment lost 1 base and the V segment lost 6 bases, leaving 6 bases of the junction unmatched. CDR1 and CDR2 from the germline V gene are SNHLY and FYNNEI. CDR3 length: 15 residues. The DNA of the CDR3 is TGTGCCAGCAGCGCCGGGACAGGGTCGAACACTGAAGCTTTCTTT. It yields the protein CASSAGTGSNTEAFF.

CDR3 amino acids: CASSPLAGDGTGELFF. The CDR3 DNA reads TGTGCCAGCAGCCCGCTAGCGGGAGATGGCACCGGGGAGCTGTTTTTT. The chain recombines TRBV14 with TRBJ2-2; 10 bases are shared with TRBD2. CDR1 and CDR2 from the germline V gene are SGHDN and FVKESK. The CDR3 sequence is 16 residues long. V shed 4 bases and J 4 bases; nucleotides not matched to a gene: 6.

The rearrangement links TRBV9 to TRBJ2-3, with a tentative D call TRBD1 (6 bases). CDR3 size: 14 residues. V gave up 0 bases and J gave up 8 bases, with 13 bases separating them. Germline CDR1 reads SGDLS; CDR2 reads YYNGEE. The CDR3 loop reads CASSVETGPGTQYF. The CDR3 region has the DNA TGTGCCAGCAGCGTAGAGACAGGCCCAGGTACGCAGTATTTT.

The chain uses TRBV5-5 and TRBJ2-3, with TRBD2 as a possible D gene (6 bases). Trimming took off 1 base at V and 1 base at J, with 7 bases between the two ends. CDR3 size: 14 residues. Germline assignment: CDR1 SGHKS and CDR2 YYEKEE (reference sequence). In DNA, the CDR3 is TGTGCCAGCAGCTTGTGGGGGGGCACAGATACGCAGTATTTT. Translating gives CASSLWGGTDTQYF.

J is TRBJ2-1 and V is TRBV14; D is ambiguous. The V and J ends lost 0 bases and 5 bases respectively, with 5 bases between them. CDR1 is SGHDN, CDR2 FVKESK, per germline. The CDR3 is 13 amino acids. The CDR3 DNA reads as TGTGCCAGCAGCCAAGATTACGACAATGAGCAGTTCTTC. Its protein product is CASSQDYDNEQFF.

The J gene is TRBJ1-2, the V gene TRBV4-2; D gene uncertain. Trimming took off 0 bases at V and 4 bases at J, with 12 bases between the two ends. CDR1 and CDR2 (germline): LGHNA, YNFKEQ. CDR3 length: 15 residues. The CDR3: CASSQDRGASYGYTF. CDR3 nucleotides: TGTGCCAGCAGCCAAGACCGCGGAGCCTCCTATGGCTACACCTTC.

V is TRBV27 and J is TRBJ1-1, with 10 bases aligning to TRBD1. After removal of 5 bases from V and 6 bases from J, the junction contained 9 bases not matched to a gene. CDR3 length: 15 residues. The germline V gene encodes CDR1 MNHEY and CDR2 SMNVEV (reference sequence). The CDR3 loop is CASSPPGQGLSEAFF. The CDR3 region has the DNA TGTGCCAGCAGTCCCCCGGGACAGGGGTTATCTGAAGCTTTCTTT.

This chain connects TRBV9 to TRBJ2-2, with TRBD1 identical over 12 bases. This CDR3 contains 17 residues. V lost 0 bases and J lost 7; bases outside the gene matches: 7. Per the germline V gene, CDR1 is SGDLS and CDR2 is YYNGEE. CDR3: CASSVGGDRGRGGELFF. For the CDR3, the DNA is TGTGCCAGCAGCGTAGGAGGGGACAGGGGGCGCGGCGGGGAGCTGTTTTTT.

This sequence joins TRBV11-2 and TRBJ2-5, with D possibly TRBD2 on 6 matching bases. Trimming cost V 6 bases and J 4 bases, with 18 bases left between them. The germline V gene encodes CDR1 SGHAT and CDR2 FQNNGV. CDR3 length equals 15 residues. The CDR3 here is CASRSTRGDGETQYF. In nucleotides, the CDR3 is TGTGCCAGCAGATCGACTAGGGGCGACGGAGAGACCCAGTACTTC.

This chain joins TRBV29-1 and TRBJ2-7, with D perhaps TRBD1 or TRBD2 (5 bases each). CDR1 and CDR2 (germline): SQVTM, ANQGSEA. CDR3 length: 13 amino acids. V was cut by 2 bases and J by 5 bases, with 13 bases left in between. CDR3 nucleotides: TGCAGCGTTGAACTCAGGGAGATAGACGAGCAGTACTTC. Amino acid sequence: CSVELREIDEQYF.

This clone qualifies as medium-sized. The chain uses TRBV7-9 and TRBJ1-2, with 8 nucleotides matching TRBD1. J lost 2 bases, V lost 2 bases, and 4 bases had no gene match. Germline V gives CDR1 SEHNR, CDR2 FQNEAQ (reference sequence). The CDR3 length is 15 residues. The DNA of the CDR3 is TGTGCCAGCAGCTTACCGGGACAGGAAAACTATGGCTACACCTTC. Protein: CASSLPGQENYGYTF.

Here the CDR3 reads CASSEIGTSGSYYEQYF. The CDR3 coding sequence is TGTGCCAGCAGTGAAATAGGGACTAGCGGGTCATACTACGAGCAGTACTTC. The J gene is TRBJ2-7, the V gene TRBV13, with TRBD2 matching 12 bases. This CDR3 comprises 17 residues. CDR1 is PRHDT, CDR2 FYEKMQ, per germline (reference sequence). With 6 bases clipped from V and 3 bases from J, the junction kept 12 bases outside the gene matches. Combining the CDR3 with reference TRBV13 and TRBJ2-7 gives the whole variable domain AAGVIQSPRHLIKEKRETATLKCYPIPRHDTVYWYQQGPGQDPQFLISFYEKMQSDKGSIPDRFSAQQFSDYHSELNMSSLELGDSALYFCASSEIGTSGSYYEQYFGPGTRLTVT.

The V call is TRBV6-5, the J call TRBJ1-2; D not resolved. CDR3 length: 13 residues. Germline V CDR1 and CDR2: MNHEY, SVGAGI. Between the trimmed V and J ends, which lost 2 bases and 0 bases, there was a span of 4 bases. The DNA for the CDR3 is TGTGCCAGCAGTTACCGATCTAACTATGGCTACACCTTC. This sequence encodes CASSYRSNYGYTF.

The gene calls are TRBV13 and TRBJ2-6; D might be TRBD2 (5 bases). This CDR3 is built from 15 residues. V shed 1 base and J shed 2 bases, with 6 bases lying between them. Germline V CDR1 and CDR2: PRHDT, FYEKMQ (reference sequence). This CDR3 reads CASSLAGTGANVLTF. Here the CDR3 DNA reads TGTGCCAGCAGCTTAGCCGGGACTGGGGCCAACGTCCTGACTTTC.

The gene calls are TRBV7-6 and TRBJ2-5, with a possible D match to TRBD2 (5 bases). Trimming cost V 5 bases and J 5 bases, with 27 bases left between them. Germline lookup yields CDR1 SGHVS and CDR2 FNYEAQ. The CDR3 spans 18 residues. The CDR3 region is CASSKGLLTSSLAETQYF. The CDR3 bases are TGTGCCAGCAGCAAAGGCCTCCTTACTAGTTCATTGGCGGAGACCCAGTACTTC.

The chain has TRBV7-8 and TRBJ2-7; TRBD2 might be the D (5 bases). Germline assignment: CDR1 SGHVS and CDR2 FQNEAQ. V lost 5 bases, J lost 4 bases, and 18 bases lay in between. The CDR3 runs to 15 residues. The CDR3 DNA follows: TGTGCCAGCAGCCCGCTAGAGGGAAGCCGATACGAGCAGTACTTC. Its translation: CASSPLEGSRYEQYF.

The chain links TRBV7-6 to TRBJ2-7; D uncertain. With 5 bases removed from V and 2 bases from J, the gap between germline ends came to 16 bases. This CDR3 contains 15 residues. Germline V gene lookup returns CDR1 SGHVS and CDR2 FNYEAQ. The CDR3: CASSHERGKTYEQYF. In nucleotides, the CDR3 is TGTGCCAGCAGCCATGAGAGAGGAAAGACCTACGAGCAGTACTTC.

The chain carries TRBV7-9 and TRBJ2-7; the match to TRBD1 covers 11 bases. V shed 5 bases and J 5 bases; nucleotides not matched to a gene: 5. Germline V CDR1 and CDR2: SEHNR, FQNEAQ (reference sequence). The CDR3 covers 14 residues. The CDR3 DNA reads TGTGCCAGCAGCCCGGGACAGGGGGTGGACGAGCAGTACTTC. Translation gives CASSPGQGVDEQYF.

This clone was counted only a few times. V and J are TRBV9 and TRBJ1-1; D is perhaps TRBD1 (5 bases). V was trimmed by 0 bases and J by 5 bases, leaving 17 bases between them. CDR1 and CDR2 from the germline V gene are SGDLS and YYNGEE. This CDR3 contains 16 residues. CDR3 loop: CASSVEKGLSGTEAFF. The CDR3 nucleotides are TGTGCCAGCAGCGTAGAGAAGGGGCTGTCGGGGACTGAAGCTTTCTTT.

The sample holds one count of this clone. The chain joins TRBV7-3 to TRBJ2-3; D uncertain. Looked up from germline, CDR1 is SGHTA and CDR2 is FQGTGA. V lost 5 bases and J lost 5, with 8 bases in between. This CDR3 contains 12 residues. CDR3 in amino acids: CASSNLGDTQYF. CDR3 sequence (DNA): TGTGCCAGCAGCAACCTTGGAGATACGCAGTATTTT.

CDR3 nucleotide sequence: TGTGCCAGCAGCTTGGAGAGGGTTTTGGGCTACGAGCAGTACTTC. It specifies CASSLERVLGYEQYF. The rearrangement joins TRBV5-6 to TRBJ2-7; TRBD2 is a possible D gene (5 bases). The CDR3 consists of 15 residues. In germline, CDR1 is SGHDT, CDR2 YYEEEE. V was clipped by 0 bases and J by 3 bases, with 13 bases between them. Based on the CDR3 plus reference TRBV5-6 and TRBJ2-7, the full variable domain is DAGVTQSPTHLIKTRGQQVTLRCSPKSGHDTVSWYQQALGQGPQFIFQYYEEEERQRGNFPDRFSGHQFPNYSSELNVNALLLGDSALYLCASSLERVLGYEQYFGPGTRLTVT.

DNA of the CDR3: TGTGCCAGCGGCAAGGGGGCATACGAGCAGTACTTC. It is translated as CASGKGAYEQYF. The chain recombines TRBV9 with TRBJ2-7; 7 bases map to TRBD1. The trim removed 7 bases at V and 4 bases at J, leaving 5 bases unmatched. CDR1 and CDR2 (germline): SGDLS, YYNGEE. The CDR3 runs 12 residues. The full variable domain, rest sourced from reference TRBV9 and TRBJ2-7, is DSGVTQTPKHLITATGQRVTLRCSPRSGDLSVYWYQQSLDQGLQFLIQYYNGEERAKGNILERFSAQQFPDLHSELNLSSLELGDSALYFCASGKGAYEQYFGPGTRLTVT.

The CDR3 loop is CASSLTSGSPDTQYF. Written as DNA, the CDR3 is TGTGCCAGTAGCTTGACTAGCGGGAGCCCAGATACGCAGTATTTT. The V gene is TRBV19, the J gene TRBJ2-3; TRBD2 agrees at 12 bases. Germline CDR1 LNHDA, CDR2 SQIVND (reference sequence). The CDR3 spans 15 residues. V lost 6 bases to trimming and J lost 4 bases; unmatched junction nucleotides: 5.